Listed below are T cell receptor beta chains from one sample, sequenced in a study of cytomegalovirus exposure and HLA in healthy donors. The method was immunoSEQ multiplex PCR; TCRdb's version includes in-frame clones alone and lacks a portion of them. The sample includes about 150,000 clones, roughly 85% seen only once; the top ten take less than 2%. The sequencing sample was made of PBMCs. The receptors come from a young woman in good health and CMV-seronegative. Both conserved end residues are part of each CDR3. A D gene is named only where the DNA matches it firmly. The size entry is marked missing in some rows and otherwise reads once, few, many or a size class.

>NA|TRBJ2-1|TRBV9|TRBD2
CASSGAGGYNEQFF
TGTGCCAGCAGCGGAGCGGGGGGATACAATGAGCAGTTCTTC
>few|TRBJ1-1|TRBV7-2|NA
CASSLGTGKDTEAFF
TGTGCCAGCAGCTTAGGAACAGGGAAGGACACTGAAGCTTTCTTT
>NA|TRBJ2-2|TRBV28|NA
CASSILDTNTGELFF
TGTGCCAGCAGTATACTGGACACGAACACCGGGGAGCTGTTTTTT
>NA|TRBJ2-5|TRBV4-2|NA
CASSQEERRYQETQYF
TGTGCCAGCAGCCAAGAGGAGCGGAGGTACCAAGAGACCCAGTACTTC
>NA|TRBJ1-1|TRBV7-9|NA
CASSSGGDTEAFF
TGTGCCAGCAGCTCGGGGGGGGACACTGAAGCTTTCTTT
>few|TRBJ2-5|TRBV30|TRBD1
CAWADRSETQYF
TGTGCCTGGGCGGACAGGTCGGAGACCCAGTACTTC
>few|TRBJ1-5|TRBV6-5|NA
CASSKNRQPQHF
TGTGCCAGCAGCAAAAACAGGCAGCCCCAGCATTTT
>NA|TRBJ2-5|TRBV7-8|TRBD1
CASSKTLPGQGGETQYF
TGTGCCAGCAGCAAGACCTTACCGGGACAGGGTGGGGAGACCCAGTACTTC
>NA|TRBJ2-1|TRBV9|TRBD2
CASSVASGLVKEQFF
TGTGCCAGCAGCGTAGCTTCGGGACTAGTAAAAGAGCAGTTCTTC
>once|TRBJ1-4|TRBV5-5|TRBD1
CASSSYQDRDNEKLFF
TGTGCCAGCAGTTCATACCAGGACAGGGATAATGAAAAACTGTTTTTT
>NA|TRBJ1-1|TRBV29-1|NA
CSALNGVNTEAFF
TGCAGCGCTTTAAACGGGGTGAACACTGAAGCTTTCTTT
>NA|TRBJ2-3|TRBV7-8|TRBD2
CASSQTGGRTDTQYF
TGTGCCAGCAGCCAAACGGGAGGACGCACAGATACGCAGTATTTT
>NA|TRBJ2-7|TRBV2|NA
CASSEAPSVDYEQYF
TGTGCCAGCAGTGAAGCCCCCTCGGTCGACTACGAGCAGTACTTC
>NA|TRBJ2-7|TRBV6-6|NA
CASSDQGKAYEQYF
TGTGCCAGCAGTGACCAGGGGAAAGCCTACGAGCAGTACTTC
>NA|TRBJ2-1|TRBV7-8|TRBD1
CASSLAQGTAKYNEQFF
TGTGCCAGCAGCTTAGCGCAGGGGACAGCCAAGTACAATGAGCAGTTCTTC
>NA|TRBJ2-7|TRBV12-5|TRBD1
CASGLGLGQTYEQYF
TGTGCTAGTGGTTTGGGTTTGGGACAGACCTACGAGCAGTACTTC
>NA|TRBJ1-4|TRBV5-4|NA
CASSRGGGVTNEKLFF
TGTGCCAGCAGCCGAGGAGGAGGGGTTACTAATGAAAAACTGTTTTTT
>NA|TRBJ2-7|TRBV5-4|NA
CASSLNRAGGSEQYF
TGTGCCAGCAGCTTGAACAGGGCTGGGGGATCCGAGCAGTACTTC
>NA|TRBJ1-1|TRBV4-1|NA
CASSQEGTGWLTEAFF
TGCGCCAGCAGCCAAGAGGGAACAGGGTGGTTGACTGAAGCTTTCTTT
>NA|TRBJ2-5|TRBV5-4|TRBD2
CASSPPSGGAEVTQYF
TGTGCCAGCAGTCCTCCCAGCGGGGGGGCCGAAGTGACCCAGTACTTC
>once|TRBJ2-1|TRBV5-6|TRBD1
CASSLIGQGARNEQFF
TGTGCCAGCAGCTTGATAGGGCAGGGGGCCCGCAATGAGCAATTCTTC
>NA|TRBJ2-7|TRBV6-5|NA
CASSRTESSYEQYF
TGTGCCAGCTCGCGCACAGAGAGCTCCTACGAGCAGTACTTC
>NA|TRBJ1-2|TRBV5-1|NA
CASTASRSYGYTF
TGCGCCAGCACAGCTAGTAGGTCCTATGGCTACACCTTC
>NA|TRBJ2-7|TRBV5-8|NA
CASSLGPSRSYEQYF
TGTGCCAGCAGCTTGGGCCCTAGTCGTTCCTACGAGCAGTACTTC
>NA|TRBJ1-3|TRBV19|NA
CASSMSGGNTIYF
TGTGCCAGTAGTATGTCAGGGGGAAACACCATATATTTT
>NA|TRBJ1-2|TRBV4-3|TRBD1
CASSSYDRENGYTF
TGCGCCAGCAGCTCCTACGACAGGGAAAACGGCTACACCTTC
>few|TRBJ2-7|TRBV7-6|NA
CASSPHVGGPDTSSYEQYF
TGTGCCAGCAGCCCCCACGTGGGGGGGCCAGACACAAGCTCCTACGAGCAGTACTTC
>NA|TRBJ1-2|TRBV5-1|TRBD1
CASSLSGTGVPLGGYTF
TGCGCCAGCAGCTTGTCGGGGACAGGGGTCCCTTTGGGGGGCTACACCTTC
>once|TRBJ2-5|TRBV9|NA
CASSVGAGAGETQYF
TGTGCCAGCAGCGTAGGAGCTGGGGCCGGGGAGACCCAGTACTTC
>NA|TRBJ2-2|TRBV19|TRBD2
CASSLPRGGTNTGELFF
TGTGCCAGTAGTCTCCCTCGCGGGGGGACTAACACCGGGGAGCTGTTTTTT
>NA|TRBJ1-2|TRBV19|TRBD1
CASRPGQGHGYTF
TGTGCCAGTAGACCGGGACAGGGCCATGGCTACACCTTC
>NA|TRBJ1-3|TRBV6-5|NA
CASRDSSGNTIYF
TGTGCCAGCAGGGACAGCTCTGGAAACACCATATATTTT
>NA|TRBJ2-2|TRBV5-1|NA
CASSFLMGGTELFF
TGCGCCAGCAGCTTCCTAATGGGAGGCACGGAGCTGTTTTTT
>NA|TRBJ2-7|TRBV4-3|NA
CASSQDPGGEASSYEQYF
TGCGCCAGCAGCCAAGATCCGGGTGGGGAGGCAAGCTCCTACGAGCAGTACTTC
>NA|TRBJ1-1|TRBV6-6|NA
CASSLSGTYEAFF
TGTGCCAGCAGTTTATCCGGGACATATGAAGCTTTCTTT
>few|TRBJ2-5|TRBV25-1|NA
CASSGWGQDRETQYF
TGTGCCAGCAGTGGGTGGGGGCAGGATCGGGAGACCCAGTACTTC
>NA|TRBJ2-2|TRBV11-2|TRBD1
CASSVQGAGELFF
TGTGCCAGCAGCGTGCAGGGGGCCGGGGAGCTGTTTTTT
>once|TRBJ1-2|TRBV6-6|TRBD1
CASSQTGQGWYGYTF
TGTGCCAGCAGCCAAACTGGACAGGGGTGGTATGGCTACACCTTC
>NA|TRBJ2-7|TRBV6-5|TRBD1
CASSGRGSSSYEQYF
TGTGCCAGCAGTGGCAGGGGGTCAAGCTCCTACGAGCAGTACTTC
>NA|TRBJ2-7|TRBV6-5|NA
CASSFYRASSYEQYF
TGTGCCAGCAGTTTCTACCGAGCTAGCTCCTACGAGCAGTACTTC
>NA|TRBJ1-5|TRBV19|TRBD1
CASTGTGGSNQPQHF
TGTGCCAGTACCGGGACAGGGGGCAGCAATCAGCCCCAGCATTTT
>NA|TRBJ1-5|TRBV6-5|NA
CASSDGNSQPQHF
TGTGCCAGCAGTGACGGGAACAGTCAGCCCCAGCATTTT
>NA|TRBJ2-7|TRBV11-2|NA
CASSSDSRGRQYF
TGTGCCAGCAGCTCGGACTCTAGAGGGAGGCAGTACTTC
>NA|TRBJ2-7|TRBV9|NA
CASSAFGGAYEQYF
TGTGCCAGCAGCGCTTTCGGAGGAGCCTACGAGCAGTACTTC
>few|TRBJ1-1|TRBV7-9|NA
CASRPAREEDTEAFF
TGTGCCAGCAGGCCCGCCCGCGAAGAGGACACTGAAGCTTTCTTT
>NA|TRBJ2-7|TRBV5-1|NA
CASSLVGQTYEQYF
TGCGCCAGCAGCTTGGTTGGACAGACCTACGAGCAGTACTTC
>NA|TRBJ2-5|TRBV4-1|NA
CASSPWSSSQETQYF
TGCGCCAGCAGCCCGTGGAGTAGTTCGCAAGAGACCCAGTACTTC
>NA|TRBJ1-1|TRBV6-4|TRBD1
CASKGDRASTEAFF
TGTGCCAGCAAAGGGGACAGGGCGTCGACTGAAGCTTTCTTT
>NA|TRBJ2-4|TRBV2|NA
CASSTQGLTKNIQYF
TGTGCCAGCAGTACTCAAGGACTAACCAAAAACATTCAGTACTTC
>NA|TRBJ1-1|TRBV15|NA
CATSRDIQGGTEAFF
TGTGCCACCAGCAGAGATATTCAGGGTGGGACTGAAGCTTTCTTT
>NA|TRBJ1-5|TRBV7-6|NA
CASSLTHSNQPQHF
TGTGCCAGCAGCTTGACACATAGCAATCAGCCCCAGCATTTT
>once|TRBJ2-7|TRBV25-1|TRBD1
CASSADRGPSSYEQYF
TGTGCCAGCAGTGCGGACAGGGGGCCGAGCTCCTACGAGCAGTACTTC
>NA|TRBJ1-1|TRBV5-4|NA
CASSLGQPKGDTEAFF
TGTGCCAGCAGCTTAGGACAGCCAAAAGGGGACACTGAAGCTTTCTTT
>NA|TRBJ1-1|TRBV14|NA
CASSRGGGTEAFF
TGTGCCAGCAGCCGGGGGGGAGGGACTGAAGCTTTCTTT
>NA|TRBJ1-2|TRBV5-1|NA
CASSLDGQTNYGYTF
TGCGCCAGCAGCTTGGACGGACAGACTAACTATGGCTACACCTTC
>few|TRBJ1-1|TRBV5-6|NA
CASSLGLGGRAEAFF
TGTGCCAGCAGCTTGGGGTTGGGGGGGAGGGCTGAAGCTTTCTTT
>NA|TRBJ2-3|TRBV2|NA
CASSPETRRPTDTQYF
TGTGCCAGCAGTCCCGAGACTAGACGCCCCACAGATACGCAGTATTTT